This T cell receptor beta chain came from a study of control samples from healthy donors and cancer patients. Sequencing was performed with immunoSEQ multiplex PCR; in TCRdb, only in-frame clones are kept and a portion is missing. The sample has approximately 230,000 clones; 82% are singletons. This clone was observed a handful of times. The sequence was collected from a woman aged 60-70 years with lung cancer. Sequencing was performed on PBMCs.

The CDR3 nucleotides read TGTGCCACTATCGGACAGACCAATAGCAATCAGCCCCAGCATTTT. Amino acids: CATIGQTNSNQPQHF. V gene TRBV28 combines with J gene TRBJ1-5, with a possible D match to TRBD1 (6 bases). Between the trimmed V and J ends, which lost 10 bases and 0 bases, there was a span of 16 bases. This CDR3 comprises 15 residues. Germline V gene data show CDR1 as MDHEN and CDR2 as SYDVKM. Together with reference TRBV28 and TRBJ1-5, the CDR3 gives the full variable domain: DVKVTQSSRYLVKRTGEKVFLECVQDMDHENMFWYRQDPGLGLRLIYFSYDVKMKEKGDIPEGYSVSREKKERFSLILESASTNQTSMYLCATIGQTNSNQPQHFGDGTRLSIL.